This entry lists 23 T cell receptor beta chains sequenced from one sample in a study of OX40 agonist ivuxolimab in advanced cancers. The protocol was immunoSEQ multiplex PCR, while the TCRdb copy is restricted to in-frame clones and leaves out a portion. The sample includes approximately 89,000 clones, 70% to 90% seen only once; the top ten take approximately 0.26%. The source was CD4+ or CD8+ T cells sorted from blood, collected in a trial of the OX40 agonist ivuxolimab. These receptors all come from an adult with an advanced solid tumor such as melanoma, head and neck, liver or kidney cancer.

This sequence joins TRBV5-5 and TRBJ1-3; 9 bases line up with TRBD1. Germline lookup yields CDR1 SGHKS and CDR2 YYEKEE (reference sequence). The CDR3 runs 14 residues. Trimming at V came to 4 bases and at J to 5 bases, leaving 4 bases not matched to a gene. Written as DNA, the CDR3 is TGTGCCAGCAGCGCCGGACAGGGGAGAAACACCATATATTTT. Its translation is CASSAGQGRNTIYF.

The chain employs TRBV19 and TRBJ1-2, with 7 bases fitting TRBD1. CDR3 size: 15 residues. V gave up 9 bases and J gave up 4 bases; unmatched junction bases: 14. The germline gives CDR1 LNHDA, CDR2 SQIVND (reference sequence). CDR3 amino acids: CASHQRPGQIYGYTF. As DNA, the CDR3 is TGTGCCAGCCACCAAAGACCGGGACAGATCTATGGCTACACCTTC.

This chain links TRBV5-1 with TRBJ2-7; 9 nucleotides line up with TRBD2. Germline V gene sequence: CDR1 SGHRS, CDR2 YFSETQ. This CDR3 has 14 residues. The V gene end was trimmed by 4 bases and the J gene end by 9 bases; junction bases not matched to a gene: 11. CDR3 sequence reads: CASSGASGDVRQYF. CDR3 DNA sequence: TGCGCCAGCAGCGGGGCTAGCGGGGACGTACGGCAGTACTTC.

The rearrangement uses TRBV19 and TRBJ2-2, with 9 bases fitting TRBD2. Germline CDR1 and CDR2: LNHDA and SQIVND (reference sequence). This CDR3 spans 16 amino acids. J was trimmed by 4 bases and V by 2 bases; bases with no gene match: 5. The DNA for the CDR3 is TGTGCCAGTAGTATATTGGCTAGCGGGGTCACCGGGGAGCTGTTTTTT. Translation gives CASSILASGVTGELFF.

This rearrangement joins TRBV30 to TRBJ1-1, with TRBD1 as a possible D gene (5 bases). V lost 2 bases and J lost 1, with 14 bases in between. Germline V CDR1 and CDR2: GTSNPN, SVGIG (reference sequence). The CDR3 spans 15 residues. The CDR3 here is CAWSTKDTPNTEAFF. DNA for the CDR3: TGTGCCTGGAGTACCAAGGACACGCCGAACACTGAAGCTTTCTTT.

The chain employs TRBV7-8 and TRBJ2-7; D uncertain. CDR1 is SGHVS, CDR2 FQNEAQ, per germline. V was pared by 1 base and J by 4 bases, with 8 bases between. The CDR3 spans 13 residues. This CDR3 is CASSLEGLYEQYF. DNA of the CDR3: TGTGCCAGCAGCTTAGAGGGCCTTTACGAGCAGTACTTC. Together with reference TRBV7-8 and TRBJ2-7, the CDR3 gives the full variable domain: GAGVSQSPRYKVAKRGQDVALRCDPISGHVSLFWYQQALGQGPEFLTYFQNEAQLDKSGLPSDRFFAERPEGSVSTLKIQRTQQEDSAVYLCASSLEGLYEQYFGPGTRLTVT.

The chain has TRBV18 and TRBJ1-1; 10 bases line up with TRBD1. CDR1 and CDR2 (germline): KGHSH, LQKENI. The J segment lost 2 bases and the V segment lost 3 bases, leaving 6 bases of the junction unmatched. The length of the CDR3 is 16 residues. As DNA, the CDR3 is TGTGCCAGCTCACCCTCCGGGACAGGGGCCAACACTGAAGCTTTCTTT. Amino acids: CASSPSGTGANTEAFF.

The V and J genes are TRBV11-3 and TRBJ2-3; perhaps D is TRBD1 or TRBD2 (6 bases each). The CDR3 loop spans 15 amino acids. Germline CDR1 is SGHNT and CDR2 is YENEEA. V gave up 3 bases and J gave up 3 bases, with 13 bases separating them. The CDR3 here is CASSFGGVNTDTQYF. CDR3 in DNA: TGTGCCAGCAGCTTCGGGGGCGTAAATACAGATACGCAGTATTTT.

The CDR3 sequence is CASSVQGSGNTIYF. The CDR3 coding sequence is TGTGCCAGCAGTGTACAGGGGTCTGGAAACACCATATATTTT. The V call is TRBV2, the J call TRBJ1-3; 7 positions agree with TRBD1. The CDR3 contains 14 residues. Germline-derived CDR1 and CDR2 are SNHLY and FYNNEI. Germline trimming cut 4 bases from V and 1 base from J; bases unmatched to any gene: 1.

This chain joins TRBV7-2 and TRBJ2-2; D ambiguous. Germline V CDR1 and CDR2: SGHTA, FQGNSA. V was shortened by 6 bases and J by 0 bases, with 11 bases between the two germline ends. The length of the CDR3 is 15 residues. The CDR3 loop is CASSFTTSNTGELFF. As DNA, the CDR3 is TGTGCCAGCAGTTTTACCACGTCGAACACCGGGGAGCTGTTTTTT.

CDR3 amino acids: CASSQVVPTDTQYF. CDR3 nucleotides: TGCGCCAGCAGCCAAGTAGTACCCACAGATACGCAGTATTTT. The chain combines TRBV4-1 with TRBJ2-3; D gene unclear. CDR3 length equals 14 residues. V was shortened by 1 base and J by 2 bases, with 7 bases between the two germline ends. Germline values: CDR1 MGHRA, CDR2 YSYEKL.

V and J are TRBV5-1 and TRBJ2-3; 9 bases align to TRBD1. J lost 6 bases, V lost 4 bases, and 9 bases had no gene match. The CDR3 contains 15 residues. Germline lookup yields CDR1 SGHRS and CDR2 YFSETQ. The CDR3 is CASSPAGTGFDTQYF. The CDR3 DNA follows: TGCGCCAGCAGCCCAGCCGGGACAGGGTTCGATACGCAGTATTTT.

This rearrangement joins TRBV7-9 to TRBJ1-3; 7 bases are a match to TRBD1. J gave up 0 bases and V 2 bases, and 7 bases lay outside the gene matches. CDR1 SEHNR and CDR2 FQNEAQ come from the germline V gene (reference sequence). There are 17 residues in the CDR3. Here the CDR3 reads CASSLSRQGYSGNTIYF. For the CDR3, the DNA is TGTGCCAGCAGCTTAAGCAGACAGGGTTACTCTGGAAACACCATATATTTT.

This chain uses TRBV7-8 with TRBJ2-7; 7 bases fit TRBD1. V lost 5 bases and J lost 2; bases outside the gene matches: 12. The CDR3 runs 16 residues. From germline, CDR1 is SGHVS and CDR2 FQNEAQ. CDR3 loop: CASSLRRGQGAYEQYF. The DNA for the CDR3 is TGTGCCAGCAGCCTCCGCCGAGGGCAGGGGGCCTACGAGCAGTACTTC.

The chain is built from TRBV19 and TRBJ2-3; 8 bases are a match to TRBD2. The trim removed 10 bases at V and 0 bases at J, leaving 9 bases unmatched. CDR3 length equals 15 residues. Germline V CDR1 and CDR2: LNHDA, SQIVND (reference sequence). The CDR3 DNA reads as TGTGCCACCGTCGAGACGGGGGGGAGCACAGATACGCAGTATTTT. Protein product: CATVETGGSTDTQYF.

J is TRBJ2-7 and V is TRBV15, with D possibly TRBD2 on 6 matching bases. The CDR3 sequence is 16 residues long. CDR1 is LNHNV, CDR2 YYDKDF, per germline (reference sequence). With 5 bases removed from V and 4 bases from J, the gap between germline ends came to 21 bases. The CDR3 sequence is CATSAYAGPVGYEQYF. The CDR3 bases are TGTGCCACCAGCGCCTATGCGGGACCAGTTGGGTACGAGCAGTACTTC. The full variable domain, rest sourced from reference TRBV15 and TRBJ2-7, is DAMVIQNPRYQVTQFGKPVTLSCSQTLNHNVMYWYQQKSSQAPKLLFHYYDKDFNNEADTPDNFQSRRPNTSFCFLDIRSPGLGDTAMYLCATSAYAGPVGYEQYFGPGTRLTVT.

The CDR3 sequence is CASSTTPSSTDTQYF. CDR3 coding DNA: TGTGCCAGTAGTACGACACCCTCTAGCACAGATACGCAGTATTTT. J is TRBJ2-3 and V is TRBV19; D gene ambiguous. In germline, CDR1 is LNHDA, CDR2 SQIVND (reference sequence). The V and J ends lost 4 bases and 0 bases respectively, with 11 bases between them. This CDR3 spans 15 amino acids.

Worth noting for this clone: A junction end diverges from the germline sequence, so it may reflect a read error. The chain employs TRBV4-3 and TRBJ1-5, with TRBD1 matching over 7 bases. Per the germline V gene, CDR1 is LGHNA and CDR2 is YSLEER. The CDR3 has 16 residues. The DNA of the CDR3 is TGCGCCAGCAGCCAAGGCCCAAACAGGGGCAACCAGCCCCAGCATTTT. It encodes CASSQGPNRGNQPQHF.

This chain connects TRBV2 to TRBJ2-6; possible D gene TRBD1, 5 bases. This CDR3 has 16 amino acids. Trimming left V 3 bases short and J 0 bases short, with 9 bases between. Germline-derived CDR1 and CDR2 are SNHLY and FYNNEI. The CDR3 DNA reads as TGTGCCAGCAGTGATACAGGTTCCTCTGGGGCCAACGTCCTGACTTTC. Protein sequence: CASSDTGSSGANVLTF.

The V and J genes are TRBV21-1 and TRBJ1-3. TRBV21-1 is listed as a pseudogene. The CDR3 is made up of 16 amino acids. DNA for the CDR3: TGTGCCAGCAGCAGGCAGGGACTGAACTCTGGAAACACCATATATTTT. Translated, it gives CASSRQGLNSGNTIYF.

CDR3 in amino acids: CASSLRGVEQFF. The CDR3 region has the DNA TGTGCCAGCAGCTTGAGGGGGGTTGAGCAGTTCTTC. V is TRBV5-4 and J is TRBJ2-1; D tentatively reads TRBD1 or TRBD2 (6 bases each). V was shortened by 1 base and J by 9 bases, with 8 bases between the two germline ends. This CDR3 comprises 12 residues. Germline-derived CDR1 and CDR2 are SGHNT and YYREEE (reference sequence).

CDR3 in amino acids: CASSLGGQNTYEQYF. CDR3 in DNA: TGTGCCAGCAGCTTGGGGGGACAAAACACCTACGAGCAGTACTTC. V gene TRBV5-4 combines with J gene TRBJ2-7, with D possibly matching TRBD1 (6 bases). The CDR3 extends over 15 amino acids. Germline V gives CDR1 SGHNT, CDR2 YYREEE (reference sequence). V was cut by 0 bases and J by 2 bases, with 12 bases left in between. Based on the CDR3 plus reference TRBV5-4 and TRBJ2-7, the full variable domain is ETGVTQSPTHLIKTRGQQVTLRCSSQSGHNTVSWYQQALGQGPQFIFQYYREEENGRGNFPPRFSGLQFPNYSSELNVNALELDDSALYLCASSLGGQNTYEQYFGPGTRLTVT.

V is TRBV7-8 and J is TRBJ2-7; 8 bases are a match to TRBD1. Germline V CDR1 and CDR2: SGHVS, FQNEAQ. V was pared by 1 base and J by 6 bases, with 8 bases of the junction left unmatched. CDR3 length: 15 residues. The CDR3 loop is CASSLGRDRFGEQYF. In DNA, the CDR3 is TGTGCCAGCAGCTTAGGGCGGGACAGGTTCGGCGAGCAGTACTTC.